A single sample gave rise to the 21 T cell receptor beta chains below, sequenced in a study of cytomegalovirus exposure and HLA in healthy donors. The PCR ran on 60 Vbeta and 13 Jbeta primers. Some clones are missing from TCRdb's copy, which holds only in-frame ones; the method was immunoSEQ multiplex PCR. Of about 130,000 clones listed, 70% to 90% were seen once; the top ten hold about 1.8%. Sequenced: PBMCs. The receptors were gathered from a boy between 10 and 17 years old in good health and CMV-seronegative.

This chain links TRBV9 with TRBJ1-4, with D possibly TRBD1 on 5 matching bases. Germline V gene data show CDR1 as SGDLS and CDR2 as YYNGEE. Trimming left V 4 bases short and J 7 bases short, with 20 bases between. The CDR3 contains 16 residues. CDR3 in amino acids: CASSTPSRGGVEKLFF. The DNA of the CDR3 is TGTGCCAGCAGCACCCCATCCCGGGGGGGAGTTGAAAAACTGTTTTTT.

This clone was observed a few times. This rearrangement joins TRBV7-8 to TRBJ1-2; D may be TRBD1 (5 bases). Germline V gene lookup returns CDR1 SGHVS and CDR2 FQNEAQ. The V end was cut by 4 bases, the J end by 14 bases, with 11 bases between. The CDR3 has 10 amino acids. In nucleotides, the CDR3 is TGTGCCAGCAGCTCCGACAGAGTAACCTTC. This codes for CASSSDRVTF.

This chain joins TRBV29-1 and TRBJ1-4; D may be TRBD1 (5 bases). Germline CDR1 is SQVTM and CDR2 is ANQGSEA. V shed 4 bases and J shed 7 bases, with 13 bases lying between them. This CDR3 is built from 13 residues. The CDR3 here is CSVGGRVREKLFF. DNA for the CDR3: TGCAGCGTTGGAGGCAGGGTCCGTGAAAAACTGTTTTTT.

This clone appeared once. The chain joins TRBV19 to TRBJ1-1; 7 positions match TRBD1. The CDR3 covers 11 residues. V shed 10 bases and J 4 bases; nucleotides not matched to a gene: 3. CDR1 is LNHDA and CDR2 is SQIVND in the germline V gene (reference sequence). CDR3 residues: CATSGGTEAFF. In DNA form, the CDR3 reads TGTGCCACCTCAGGGGGCACTGAAGCTTTCTTT.

The rearrangement uses TRBV18 and TRBJ2-7; TRBD1 matches at 8 bases. Germline V gene data show CDR1 as KGHSH and CDR2 as LQKENI. V was pared by 2 bases and J by 6 bases, with 12 bases of the junction left unmatched. The CDR3 is 16 amino acids. The DNA for the CDR3 is TGTGCCAGCTCACCAGGAACCCAGGGGGCCTATCGCGAGCAGTACTTC. Protein sequence: CASSPGTQGAYREQYF.

V is TRBV5-4 and J is TRBJ1-3; 11 positions match TRBD1. The CDR3 has 15 amino acids. CDR1 is SGHNT and CDR2 is YYREEE in the germline V gene (reference sequence). The V segment lost 5 bases and the J segment 2 bases; nucleotides outside the gene matches: 3. The CDR3 sequence is CASRTGQGAGNTIYF. The CDR3 nucleotides are TGTGCCAGCAGAACGGGACAGGGGGCTGGAAACACCATATATTTT.

V and J are TRBV19 and TRBJ2-3; TRBD2 might be the D (6 bases). The CDR3 runs to 14 residues. From germline, CDR1 is LNHDA and CDR2 SQIVND (reference sequence). V lost 7 bases and J 1 base, leaving 12 bases between the germline ends. This chain's CDR3 is CASNREWGTDTQYF. CDR3 nucleotide sequence: TGTGCCAGTAATCGGGAGTGGGGCACAGATACGCAGTATTTT.

The CDR3 nucleotides read TGCGCCAGCAGCCAAGACGGGCGGGTGGGCCACAATGAGCAGTTCTTC. It specifies CASSQDGRVGHNEQFF. The rearrangement links TRBV4-3 to TRBJ2-1, with D perhaps matching TRBD2 (5 bases). The CDR3 totals 16 residues. Germline V gives CDR1 LGHNA, CDR2 YSLEER. Deletions cut 0 bases from V and 5 bases from J, with 14 bases between.

This clone turned up a few times. The CDR3 DNA reads as TGTGCCAGCAGCTTGGTAACGGGAGGGCCAGGTGAGCAGTTCTTC. This encodes CASSLVTGGPGEQFF. This chain connects TRBV5-6 to TRBJ2-1; 8 bases match TRBD2. This CDR3 spans 15 amino acids. Per germline, CDR1 SGHDT and CDR2 YYEEEE. After removal of 0 bases from V and 9 bases from J, the junction contained 8 bases not matched to a gene.

The chain links TRBV4-1 to TRBJ2-4, with a tentative D call TRBD1 (6 bases). The ends were cut back, 3 bases at V and 6 bases at J, with 18 bases in the middle. This CDR3 is 16 amino acids long. The germline CDR1 and CDR2 sequences are MGHRA and YSYEKL. The CDR3 DNA is TGCGCCAGCAGCCACCCTAACAGGGCTCTCGGAAACATTCAGTACTTC. It is translated as CASSHPNRALGNIQYF.

The chain uses TRBV6-5 and TRBJ2-1; D may be TRBD2 (6 bases). Trimming removed 2 bases at V and 9 bases at J, with 14 bases between. Germline V gene sequence: CDR1 MNHEY, CDR2 SVGAGI. This CDR3 region has 14 residues. The chain's CDR3 is CASSYATRGTEQFF. The CDR3 DNA reads TGTGCCAGCAGTTACGCGACTAGGGGCACTGAGCAGTTCTTC.

The genes are TRBV4-1 and TRBJ1-3; D may be TRBD1 (5 bases). Germline CDR1 reads MGHRA; CDR2 reads YSYEKL. The CDR3 runs 17 residues. V dropped 3 bases and J dropped 0 bases, with 15 bases sitting between them. The CDR3 sequence is CASSQTRQKSSGNTIYF. CDR3 in DNA: TGCGCCAGCAGCCAGACGAGACAGAAGAGCTCTGGAAACACCATATATTTT.

The rearrangement links TRBV6-1 to TRBJ1-5, with D possibly matching TRBD1 (6 bases). Trimming shortened V by 2 bases and J by 6 bases, and 11 bases separated the two germline ends. The CDR3 is 14 residues long. Germline lookup yields CDR1 MNHNS and CDR2 SASEGT. CDR3 amino acids: CASSELQGGQPQHF. In DNA, the CDR3 is TGTGCCAGCAGTGAACTACAGGGTGGTCAGCCCCAGCATTTT.

The chain combines TRBV19 with TRBJ1-2, with D unresolved. The CDR3 spans 16 residues. Germline values: CDR1 LNHDA, CDR2 SQIVND (reference sequence). Trimming pared 5 bases from V and 1 base from J, leaving 17 bases between. The CDR3 here is CASSFGSPIINYGYTF. In DNA form, the CDR3 reads TGTGCCAGTAGTTTCGGGAGTCCGATTATTAACTATGGCTACACCTTC.

This chain joins TRBV7-3 and TRBJ2-1, with a tentative D call TRBD2 (5 bases). CDR1 is SGHTA, CDR2 FQGTGA, per germline. This CDR3 contains 13 residues. Trimming removed 7 bases at V and 6 bases at J, with 13 bases between. The CDR3 nucleotides read TGTGCCAGCACCCCGGGATGGTCCAATGAGCAGTTCTTC. This encodes CASTPGWSNEQFF. Based on the CDR3 plus reference TRBV7-3 and TRBJ2-1, the full variable domain is GAGVSQTPSNKVTEKGKYVELRCDPISGHTALYWYRQSLGQGPEFLIYFQGTGAADDSGLPNDRFFAVRPEGSVSTLKIQRTERGDSAVYLCASTPGWSNEQFFGPGTRLTVL.

This clone was detected only a few times. The V call is TRBV4-3, the J call TRBJ2-1; weak D call: TRBD1 (6 bases). Germline V gene sequence: CDR1 LGHNA, CDR2 YSLEER. The length of the CDR3 is 16 residues. Trimming shortened V by 4 bases and J by 0 bases, and 13 bases separated the two germline ends. This CDR3 reads CASSPGQRVSYNEQFF. For the CDR3, the DNA is TGCGCCAGCAGCCCCGGACAGCGCGTCTCCTACAATGAGCAGTTCTTC.

The chain combines TRBV7-2 with TRBJ1-6; weak D call: TRBD1 (5 bases). CDR1 is SGHTA, CDR2 FQGNSA, per germline. V shed 1 base and J shed 5 bases, with 12 bases lying between them. The CDR3 has 16 amino acids. DNA of the CDR3: TGTGCCAGCAGCTTAGAGGGGCAGGTAAATAATTCACCCCTCCACTTT. Translation gives CASSLEGQVNNSPLHF.

The chain joins TRBV5-6 to TRBJ2-1; TRBD1 aligns across 10 bases. The junction had 0 bases not matched to a gene; V was cut back by 3 bases and J by 3 bases. The CDR3 extends over 14 amino acids. From germline, CDR1 is SGHDT and CDR2 YYEEEE. The CDR3: CASSWDRGYNEQFF. As DNA, the CDR3 is TGTGCCAGCAGCTGGGACAGGGGCTACAATGAGCAGTTCTTC.

This clone was detected only a few times. The chain recombines TRBV4-3 with TRBJ2-2; TRBD2 matches at 15 bases. Germline CDR1 LGHNA, CDR2 YSLEER. The CDR3 consists of 18 residues. V was pared by 3 bases and J by 3 bases, with 5 bases of the junction left unmatched. In nucleotides, the CDR3 is TGCGCCAGCAGCCACGGACTAGCGGGAGGGCCAGACACCGGGGAGCTGTTTTTT. Protein sequence: CASSHGLAGGPDTGELFF.

The chain combines TRBV7-2 with TRBJ2-1; D is perhaps TRBD1 (7 bases). V lost 7 bases, J lost 3 bases, and 13 bases lay in between. Germline CDR1 and CDR2: SGHTA and FQGNSA. The CDR3 runs to 14 residues. CDR3 nucleotides: TGTGCCAGCACCAATCAGGGGGGCTACAATGAGCAGTTCTTC. Translation: CASTNQGGYNEQFF.

This chain links TRBV4-1 with TRBJ1-1, with D possibly TRBD1 on 6 matching bases. The CDR3 runs to 16 residues. The V gene lost 4 bases and the J gene lost 0 bases, with 15 bases spanning the gap. Germline-derived CDR1 and CDR2 are MGHRA and YSYEKL. DNA for the CDR3: TGCGCCAGCAGCCCTGGCCAGGGGCCCATGAACACTGAAGCTTTCTTT. Protein product: CASSPGQGPMNTEAFF.